This TCR beta chain was recorded in a study of T cells in Graves' hyperthyroidism and ophthalmopathy. The germline CDR1 and CDR2 sequences are PRHDT and FYEKMQ (reference sequence). The germline V and J ends were trimmed by 7 bases and 3 bases, with 18 bases remaining between them. This CDR3 region has 16 residues. It was RNA transcripts that yielded the amplified TCR beta CDR3 regions. The primer set for the first-round RT-PCR of the TCR CDR3 was HTBI. Using its own MiXCR run on the multiplex PCR reads, TCRdb lists one record per CDR3 protein. This sample carries about 610,000 distinct CDR3 sequences, roughly a sixth of them seen once, and the ten largest clones take more than 3%. This clonotype has more than one count but fewer than ten.

The receptor's source is a woman in her 40s with Graves' ophthalmopathy. This chain joins TRBV13 and TRBJ2-2, with D maybe TRBD2 (6 bases). What was sequenced was blood. As DNA, the CDR3 is TGTGCCAGCAAACCGACTAGTCGGGGGTACACCGGGGAGCTGTTTTTT. Amino acid sequence: CASKPTSRGYTGELFF.